This is a list of T cell receptor beta chains from one sample in a study of Graves' ophthalmopathy and Graves' hyperthyroidism. In TCRdb, the multiplex PCR reads were re-called with MiXCR into one record per CDR3 protein. Counted here are 350,000 to 450,000 distinct CDR3 sequences, about 16% occurring once; the ten biggest clones make up about 1.6%. Sequencing input: peripheral blood. These receptors all stem from a woman aged 18-29 years with Graves' ophthalmopathy. CDR3s include the opening cysteine and the closing phenylalanine or tryptophan. Each record gives: J gene, V gene, CDR3 protein.

TRBJ2-7	TRBV7-8	CAGSFNLDYEQYF
TRBJ2-7	TRBV9	CASSVRTARTYEQYF
TRBJ1-6	TRBV7-2	CASTDRAGSPLHF
TRBJ2-7	TRBV6-1	CASSEMEGLGYEQYF
TRBJ2-2	TRBV6-5	CASSYLAANTGELFF
TRBJ1-2	TRBV29-1	CSVSTDRRPAYGYTF
TRBJ2-7	TRBV4-1	CASSQKILYEQYF
TRBJ1-1	TRBV12-3/TRBV12-4	CASSPTTGIYTEAFF
TRBJ1-1	TRBV12-3/TRBV12-4	CASSALSLGTQPF
TRBJ2-7	TRBV11-2	CASSFSAGKYEQYF
TRBJ1-3	TRBV4-2	CASSHDRQLAGNTIYF
TRBJ1-2	TRBV7-2	CASSLVSDYGYTF
TRBJ2-7	TRBV2	CASSPEGRTYEQYF
TRBJ2-7	TRBV4-3	CASSHAPGLAGDYEQYF
TRBJ2-3	TRBV18	CASSSPVTDTQYF
TRBJ2-7	TRBV24-1	CATSDSGQLSEQYF
TRBJ2-7	TRBV5-5	CASSLRGAQLSYEQYF
TRBJ1-1	TRBV6-2/TRBV6-3	CASNRGGTGTTEAFF
TRBJ2-7	TRBV11-2	CASSFRASSRYEQYF
TRBJ2-1	TRBV20-1	CSARGGVGHNEQFF
TRBJ1-1	TRBV25-1	CASSEYRPTEAFF
TRBJ2-1	TRBV9	CASSVTGTSYNEQFF
TRBJ1-2	TRBV29-1	CSVEGKGTGYGYTF
TRBJ2-5	TRBV20-1	CSAPRAGETQYF
TRBJ1-5	TRBV7-4	CASSPDRIDQPQHF
TRBJ2-2	TRBV5-5	CASTPYSGELFF
TRBJ2-5	TRBV6-2/TRBV6-3	CASSYEGTQGTQYF
TRBJ2-4	TRBV5-1	CASSPTGRENIQYF
TRBJ2-4	TRBV4-2	CASSQGNTQYF
TRBJ2-7	TRBV28	CASSFSSSYEQYF
TRBJ2-5	TRBV6-2/TRBV6-3	CASSNPGLAIGETQYF
TRBJ2-4	TRBV7-9	CAIEGSKNIQYF
TRBJ1-6	TRBV12-3/TRBV12-4	CASSSRVGGNSPLHF
TRBJ2-5	TRBV7-2	CASSPRGGWETQYF
TRBJ2-2	TRBV19	CASSIRSRTGELFF
TRBJ1-6	TRBV29-1	CSVGGEDNSPLHF
TRBJ2-7	TRBV27	CASSLRLAGYEQYF
TRBJ2-5	TRBV6-5	CASSYGDSGQETQYF
TRBJ1-5	TRBV6-1	CASKGGQHQPQHF
TRBJ1-1	TRBV9	CASSATGARNTEAFF
TRBJ2-7	TRBV20-1	CSASPVGTGNYEQYF
TRBJ1-2	TRBV7-2	CASSFTPVDYGYTF
TRBJ2-4	TRBV19	CASSSRTGIAKNIQYF
TRBJ2-2	TRBV7-3	CASSLQRGEVTGELFF
TRBJ1-1	TRBV5-1	CASSLEGSNTEAFF
TRBJ2-7	TRBV19	CASSMGLAYGEQYF
TRBJ1-1	TRBV2	CASSEDRQETTEAFF
TRBJ2-2	TRBV27	CATSSMNTGELFF
TRBJ2-7	TRBV6-2/TRBV6-3	CASSYGRATRIQRDEQYF
TRBJ2-2	TRBV6-5	CASSYSGGAGNTGELFF
TRBJ2-5	TRBV24-1	CATRDRVETQYF
TRBJ2-5	TRBV28	CASRAIRDTQETQYF
TRBJ2-2	TRBV11-2	CASSRDSSNTGELFF
TRBJ2-7	TRBV15	CATSGRLAFHEQYF
TRBJ2-2	TRBV20-1	CSARVDSNTGELFF
TRBJ2-7	TRBV29-1	CSVEGDYEQYF
TRBJ1-2	TRBV20-1	CSARDGGRAFGGYTF